The 20 T cell receptor beta chains in this list originate from one sample, sequenced in a study of blood T cell repertoires in COVID-19. The protocol was immunoSEQ multiplex PCR, while the TCRdb copy is restricted to in-frame clones and leaves out a portion. The repertoire holds 200,000 to 250,000 clones, with 70% to 90% as singletons. What was sequenced was peripheral blood. These receptors originate from a young man who had recovered from COVID-19.

The chain joins TRBV19 to TRBJ2-7, with a tentative D call TRBD1 (6 bases). The CDR3 has 13 amino acids. V gave up 5 bases and J gave up 6 bases, with 14 bases separating them. Germline V gene data show CDR1 as LNHDA and CDR2 as SQIVND (reference sequence). Here the CDR3 DNA reads TGTGCCAGTAGTGAGACAGGTGCCACCGAGCAGTACTTC. The encoded protein is CASSETGATEQYF.

The CDR3 DNA reads TGCGCCAGCAGTGTGCGGGGCCCCACTGAAGCTTTCTTT. Its protein is CASSVRGPTEAFF. The rearrangement uses TRBV10-1 and TRBJ1-1, with a weak D call TRBD1 (5 bases). Germline values: CDR1 WNHNN, CDR2 SYGVQD (reference sequence). CDR3 length: 13 amino acids. V lost 4 bases and J 4 bases, leaving 10 bases between the germline ends.

The chain combines TRBV3-1 (or the pseudogene TRBV3-2) with TRBJ2-5; D is possibly TRBD1 (6 bases). V lost 0 bases, J lost 5 bases, and 16 bases lay in between. The CDR3 consists of 16 residues. Germline V gene lookup returns CDR1 LGHDT and CDR2 YNNKEL (reference sequence). As DNA, the CDR3 is TGTGCCAGCAGCCAAGATATGGGACAATCTGCTGAGACCCAGTACTTC. This translates into CASSQDMGQSAETQYF.

The rearrangement joins TRBV24-1 to TRBJ1-2; 7 nucleotides agree with TRBD1. Germline V gives CDR1 KGHDR, CDR2 SFDVKD. This CDR3 has 13 residues. V shed 7 bases and J 8 bases; nucleotides not matched to a gene: 9. The CDR3 bases are TGTGCCACCAGATCTACAGGGGTGGGAGGCTACACCTTC. Translating it yields CATRSTGVGGYTF.

This chain joins TRBV6-2 or TRBV6-3 and TRBJ1-2, with TRBD1 as a possible D gene (5 bases). V gave up 6 bases and J gave up 5 bases, with 13 bases separating them. There are 13 residues in the CDR3. The V gene's germline CDR1 is MNHEY and CDR2 SVGEGT. Here the CDR3 DNA reads TGTGCCAGCAGCTCGGGACTGTTATATGGCTACACCTTC. This gives the protein CASSSGLLYGYTF.

This chain uses TRBV7-8 with TRBJ1-1; tentatively, D is TRBD1 (6 bases). Germline lookup yields CDR1 SGHVS and CDR2 FQNEAQ. The CDR3 length is 18 residues. V lost 8 bases and J 4 bases, leaving 29 bases between the germline ends. CDR3 DNA: TGTGCCAGCGGGGCGGGGGGCCTCCTGCGCGGGTGGGGCACTGAAGCTTTCTTT. Its translation is CASGAGGLLRGWGTEAFF.

The DNA for the CDR3 is TGTGCCAGCAGTTACGAGGGGGGGCTTGGAGATACGCAGTATTTT. It codes for CASSYEGGLGDTQYF. This chain joins TRBV6-6 and TRBJ2-3; tentative D call: TRBD2 (7 bases). Trimming shortened V by 2 bases and J by 5 bases, and 14 bases separated the two germline ends. The CDR3 covers 15 residues. CDR1 MNHNY and CDR2 SVGAGI come from the germline V gene (reference sequence).

The chain employs TRBV7-9 and TRBJ1-5; D possibly corresponds to TRBD1 (6 bases). Germline CDR1 reads SEHNR; CDR2 reads FQNEAQ (reference sequence). The germline V and J ends were trimmed by 5 bases and 3 bases, with 14 bases remaining between them. The CDR3 consists of 15 residues. CDR3 nucleotides: TGTGCCAGCAGCCAGAGAGGGGGGGCCAATCAGCCCCAGCATTTT. It is translated as CASSQRGGANQPQHF.

The CDR3 reads CASRRGRQGLEKLFF. DNA for the CDR3: TGTGCCAGCAGGCGCGGGAGGCAGGGCCTTGAAAAACTGTTTTTT. The chain couples TRBV7-9 to TRBJ1-4; the D gene is possibly TRBD1 (5 bases). Trimming took 6 bases from V and 7 from J, leaving 18 bases between them. There are 15 residues in the CDR3. Germline V gene sequence: CDR1 SEHNR, CDR2 FQNEAQ (reference sequence).

The rearrangement links TRBV10-3 to TRBJ2-3, with a weak D call TRBD1 (5 bases). The V gene lost 8 bases and the J gene lost 2 bases, with 11 bases spanning the gap. This CDR3 region has 13 residues. The germline V gene has CDR1 ENHRY and CDR2 SYGVKD. The CDR3 reads CAIGQGVTDTQYF. The CDR3 DNA reads TGTGCCATCGGGCAGGGCGTCACAGATACGCAGTATTTT.

The gene calls are TRBV7-8 and TRBJ2-1; 7 bases are a match to TRBD2. This CDR3 has 15 amino acids. The V segment lost 2 bases and the J segment 4 bases; nucleotides outside the gene matches: 5. Looked up from germline, CDR1 is SGHVS and CDR2 is FQNEAQ. The CDR3 region is CASSLRLAAYNEQFF. CDR3 in DNA: TGTGCCAGCAGCTTACGTCTAGCGGCTTACAATGAGCAGTTCTTC. Full variable domain (outside the CDR3, taken from reference TRBV7-8 and TRBJ2-1): GAGVSQSPRYKVAKRGQDVALRCDPISGHVSLFWYQQALGQGPEFLTYFQNEAQLDKSGLPSDRFFAERPEGSVSTLKIQRTQQEDSAVYLCASSLRLAAYNEQFFGPGTRLTVL.

The CDR3 DNA sequence: TGTGCCAGCTCACCGGGGCAGGCGGGGTCACCCCTCCACTTT. This codes for CASSPGQAGSPLHF. The J gene is TRBJ1-6, the V gene TRBV18; weak D call: TRBD1 (5 bases). CDR1 is KGHSH, CDR2 LQKENI, per germline. Trimming stripped 3 bases from V and 10 bases from J, with 13 bases between. This CDR3 spans 14 amino acids.

This rearrangement joins TRBV5-6 to TRBJ2-2; D is perhaps TRBD1 (7 bases). Trimming removed 4 bases from V and 5 bases from J, with 15 bases in between. The germline V gene has CDR1 SGHDT and CDR2 YYEEEE. The CDR3 runs to 15 residues. The DNA for the CDR3 is TGTGCCAGCAGCCCCCTCAGGGGGGTGACCGGGGAGCTGTTTTTT. Encoded protein: CASSPLRGVTGELFF.

V and J are TRBV7-2 and TRBJ1-3, with D unclear. Germline V gene sequence: CDR1 SGHTA, CDR2 FQGNSA. CDR3 length: 17 amino acids. Trimming took off 4 bases at V and 0 bases at J, with 16 bases between the two ends. This chain's CDR3 is CASSSSPSISSGNTIYF. CDR3 DNA: TGTGCCAGCAGCTCCTCTCCCTCAATTAGCTCTGGAAACACCATATATTTT. Supplemented by reference TRBV7-2 and TRBJ1-3, the full variable domain reads GAGVSQSPSNKVTEKGKDVELRCDPISGHTALYWYRQSLGQGLEFLIYFQGNSAPDKSGLPSDRFSAERTGGSVSTLTIQRTQQEDSAVYLCASSSSPSISSGNTIYFGEGSWLTVV.

This clone was counted once. V and J are TRBV29-1 and TRBJ2-1; 9 bases match TRBD1. This CDR3 spans 12 amino acids. The trim removed 5 bases at V and 8 bases at J, leaving 4 bases unmatched. CDR1 SQVTM and CDR2 ANQGSEA come from the germline V gene. CDR3 in DNA: TGCAGCGTTCCCACAGGGGGCGATGAGCAGTTCTTC. It encodes CSVPTGGDEQFF.

J is TRBJ2-7 and V is TRBV4-1; maybe TRBD1 (6 bases). Per the germline V gene, CDR1 is MGHRA and CDR2 is YSYEKL. The V and J ends lost 2 bases and 2 bases respectively, with 16 bases between them. This CDR3 is built from 16 residues. In DNA, the CDR3 is TGCGCCAGCAGCCAACCCCCGGGACAATTCCCCTACGAGCAGTACTTC. The encoded protein is CASSQPPGQFPYEQYF.

This clone was detected only once. The chain employs TRBV18 and TRBJ1-1; D is ambiguous. Germline CDR1 KGHSH, CDR2 LQKENI. The germline V and J ends were trimmed by 5 bases and 0 bases, with 16 bases remaining between them. CDR3 size: 16 residues. The CDR3 DNA follows: TGTGCCAGCTCAACCCGACCCACAGTGGTGAACACTGAAGCTTTCTTT. Its protein product is CASSTRPTVVNTEAFF. The whole variable domain, remainder taken from reference TRBV18 and TRBJ1-1, is NAGVMQNPRHLVRRRGQEARLRCSPMKGHSHVYWYRQLPEEGLKFMVYLQKENIIDESGMPKERFSAEFPKEGPSILRIQQVVRGDSAAYFCASSTRPTVVNTEAFFGQGTRLTVV.

The chain links TRBV6-5 to TRBJ1-1, with D hard to call. There are 10 residues in the CDR3. Germline CDR1 and CDR2: MNHEY and SVGAGI. V lost 6 bases to trimming and J lost 10 bases, with 9 bases between them. The CDR3 region is CASRRPGAFF. CDR3 sequence (DNA): TGTGCCAGCAGAAGGCCGGGAGCTTTCTTT.

The chain links TRBV6-5 to TRBJ2-7; maybe TRBD2 (5 bases). This CDR3 contains 14 residues. Germline lookup yields CDR1 MNHEY and CDR2 SVGAGI. V lost 2 bases, J lost 3 bases, and 11 bases lay in between. The CDR3 DNA reads as TGTGCCAGCAGTTACCGGACTCACAACTACGAGCAGTACTTC. It specifies CASSYRTHNYEQYF.

V usage is TRBV27 and J usage is TRBJ2-5, with 7 positions matching TRBD1. CDR1 is MNHEY, CDR2 SMNVEV, per germline (reference sequence). The CDR3 loop spans 13 amino acids. Losses at the gene ends were 6 bases for V and 4 bases for J; bases not matched to a gene: 5. The CDR3: CASRDRVGETQYF. The CDR3 bases are TGTGCCAGCAGAGACAGGGTAGGAGAGACCCAGTACTTC.